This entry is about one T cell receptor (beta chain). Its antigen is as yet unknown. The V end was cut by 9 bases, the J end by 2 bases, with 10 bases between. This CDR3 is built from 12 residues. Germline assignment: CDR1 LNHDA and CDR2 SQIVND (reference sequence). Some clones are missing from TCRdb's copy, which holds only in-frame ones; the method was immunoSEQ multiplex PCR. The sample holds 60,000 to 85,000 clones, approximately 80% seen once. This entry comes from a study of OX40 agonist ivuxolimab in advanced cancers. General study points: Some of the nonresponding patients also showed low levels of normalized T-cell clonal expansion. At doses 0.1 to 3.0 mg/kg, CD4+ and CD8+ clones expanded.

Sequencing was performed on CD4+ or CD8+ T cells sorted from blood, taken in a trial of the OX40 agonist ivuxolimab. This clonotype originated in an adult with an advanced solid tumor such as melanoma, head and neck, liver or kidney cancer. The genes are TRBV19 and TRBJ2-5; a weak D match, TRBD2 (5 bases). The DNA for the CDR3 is TGTGCCAGCCGAGAGGGTCAAGAGACCCAGTACTTC. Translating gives CASREGQETQYF.